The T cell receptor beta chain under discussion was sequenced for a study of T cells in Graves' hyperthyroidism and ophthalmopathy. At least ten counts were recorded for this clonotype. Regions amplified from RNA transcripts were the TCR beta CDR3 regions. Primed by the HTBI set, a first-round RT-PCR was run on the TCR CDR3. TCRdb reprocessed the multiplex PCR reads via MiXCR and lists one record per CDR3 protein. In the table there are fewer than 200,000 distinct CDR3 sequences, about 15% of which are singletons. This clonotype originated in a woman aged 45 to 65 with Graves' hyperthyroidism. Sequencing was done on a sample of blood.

CDR3 DNA sequence: TGCAGTGCCCTTATTTTTCCCGAAGCTTTCTTT. Protein sequence: CSALIFPEAFF. V gene TRBV20-1 combines with J gene TRBJ1-1; D call uncertain. Germline V gene lookup returns CDR1 DFQATT and CDR2 SNEGSKA (reference sequence). This CDR3 is 11 amino acids long. The ends were cut back, 6 bases at V and 8 bases at J, with 13 bases in the middle.